This TCR beta chain was obtained from a study of OX40 agonist ivuxolimab in advanced cancers. Study-level information: The patients received agonistic anti-OX40 (CD134) antibody ivuxolimab. One patient with hepatocellular carcinoma and two with cutaneous melanoma, three in all, had partial responses.

Points on this clone: The antigen remains unidentified.

The method was immunoSEQ multiplex PCR; TCRdb's version includes in-frame clones alone and lacks a portion of them. The sample has more than 9,500 clones; roughly 80% are singletons. Study conclusions and caveats: At 0.1 to 3.0 mg/kg, clonal expansion of CD4+ and CD8+ blood T cells had occurred by week 6.

V was trimmed by 5 bases and J by 4 bases, leaving 17 bases between them. The CDR3 sequence is 15 residues long. Germline CDR1 LNHDA, CDR2 SQIVND (reference sequence). The specimen was CD4+ or CD8+ T cells sorted from blood, collected in a trial of the OX40 agonist ivuxolimab. V usage is TRBV19 and J usage is TRBJ1-1; possible D gene TRBD1, 6 bases. The receptor's source is an adult with an advanced solid tumor such as melanoma, head and neck, liver or kidney cancer. The CDR3 sequence: CASSSGTRESTEAFF. CDR3 sequence (DNA): TGTGCCAGTAGTTCCGGGACAAGGGAAAGCACTGAAGCTTTCTTT.